What follows are 5 T cell receptor beta chains derived from one specimen sequenced in a study of post-analysis software for immune sequencing data. Their target antigens are unknown. Findings and limits, study-wide: Five TRBV segments, including TRBV5-6, TRBV5-1 and TRBV20-1, were more frequent in patients than controls.

Prepared TCR beta cDNA libraries contained unique molecular identifiers. TCRdb recomputed calls from the PCR reads with MiXCR, one row per CDR3 protein. The sample holds 150,000 to 200,000 distinct CDR3 sequences, about 30% seen once. The sample consisted of blood. Source of these receptors: a girl aged 10 to 17 with multiple sclerosis.

This clonotype was seen repeatedly, ten times or more. The chain couples TRBV6-1 to TRBJ1-4, with no clear D. Trimming left V 2 bases short and J 10 bases short, with 14 bases between. CDR1 and CDR2 (germline): MNHNS, SASEGT. The CDR3 covers 14 residues. The chain's CDR3 is CASSEKVLVVKLFF. As DNA, the CDR3 is TGTGCCAGCAGTGAAAAGGTCCTTGTGGTAAAACTGTTTTTT.

The genes are TRBV10-3 and TRBJ2-1; D unresolved. The J call may be in error: the DNA end matches TRBJ2-7 better. CDR1 and CDR2 (germline): ENHRY, SYGVKD. The CDR3 runs 14 residues. DNA for the CDR3: TGTGCCACCGCTTACTCGGACGTGTACAATGAGCAGTACTTC. Its protein product is CATAYSDVYNEQYF.

Worth noting for this clonotype: A much larger clone is a single base away; this may be a read error. The chain has TRBV20-1 and TRBJ2-3; 8 bases align to TRBD1. The CDR3 sequence is 14 residues long. CDR1 is DFQATT and CDR2 is SNEGSKA in the germline V gene (reference sequence). CDR3 nucleotides: TGCGGTGCGGCAAGGACAGGGAATCCAGATACGCAGTATTTT. It specifies CGAARTGNPDTQYF.

A word on this clonotype: The junction departs from the called germline gene at one end, perhaps through a read error. The chain recombines TRBV28 with TRBJ1-6; no clear D gene. The CDR3 has 14 amino acids. CDR1 and CDR2 (germline): MDHEN, SYDVKM. CDR3 sequence: CACNGGSYNSPPHF. The CDR3 region has the DNA TGTGCCTGTAACGGTGGCTCCTATAATTCACCCCCCCACTTT.

This clonotype was counted ten times or more. This chain links TRBV7-8 with TRBJ2-7, with 8 bases lining up with TRBD1. The CDR3 sequence is 15 residues long. With 5 bases clipped from V and 6 bases from J, the junction kept 12 bases outside the gene matches. CDR1 is SGHVS and CDR2 is FQNEAQ in the germline V gene. The CDR3 reads CASSLQGGAVSEQYF. CDR3 in DNA: TGTGCCAGCAGCCTACAGGGGGGTGCGGTGAGCGAGCAGTACTTC.